The rows below give T cell receptor beta chains drawn from one sample of a study of type 1 and type 2 diabetes patients. One entry per CDR3 protein results from TCRdb running MiXCR on the multiplex PCR reads. The data show 250,000 or so distinct CDR3 sequences, with 47% seen just once and roughly 13% held by the top ten. Sequenced: peripheral blood mononuclear cells (PBMCs). The receptor source for this set is a man between 18 and 35 years old with type 2 diabetes. The CDR3 runs from the conserved cysteine through the conserved F or W. D genes are given only for firm matches. A clone size is listed for some rows: how often the clone was seen (once, few, many), or a class if it is expanded.

V gene	CDR3 length	J gene	clone size	D gene	CDR3 DNA	CDR3 protein
TRBV19	13	TRBJ1-5	-	-	TGTGCCAGTAGTGCAGGGTGGGGTCAGCCCCAGCATTTT	CASSAGWGQPQHF
TRBV12-3/TRBV12-4	13	TRBJ2-7	-	-	TGTGCCAGCAGTCACGACGACACCTACGAGCAGTACTTC	CASSHDDTYEQYF
TRBV7-6	15	TRBJ2-7	-	TRBD1	TGTGCCAGCAGTGTCGGACAGGGGACAGACTACGAGCAGTACTTC	CASSVGQGTDYEQYF
TRBV12-3/TRBV12-4	12	TRBJ1-5	-	-	TGTGCCAGCACCAAGGTGGGTCAGCCCCAGCATTTT	CASTKVGQPQHF
TRBV10-3	14	TRBJ2-1	-	TRBD1	TGTGCCATCAGTGAGTTTACAGGGGACAATGAGCAGTTCTTC	CAISEFTGDNEQFF
TRBV6-1	14	TRBJ2-7	few	TRBD1	TGTGCCAGCAGGGGGGGACAGGGGGCCTACGAGCAGTACTTC	CASRGGQGAYEQYF
TRBV20-1	12	TRBJ1-1	-	-	TGCAGTGCTAGGCAGGGGAACACTGAAGCTTTCTTT	CSARQGNTEAFF
TRBV6-5	15	TRBJ2-7	-	-	TGCGCCAGCAGCGCCCTTGGCGTGCGGAACTACGAGCAGTACTTC	CASSALGVRNYEQYF
TRBV9	15	TRBJ2-7	once	TRBD1	TGTGCCAGCAGTGAGGGCACAGGGGGGACCTACGAGCAGTACTTC	CASSEGTGGTYEQYF
TRBV15	17	TRBJ1-1	-	-	TGTGCCACCAGCAGGGCGGGGATGCATACAGGCAACACTGAAGCTTTCTTT	CATSRAGMHTGNTEAFF